This TCR beta chain was retrieved from a study of blood T cell repertoires in COVID-19. J gave up 2 bases and V 1 base, and 6 bases lay outside the gene matches. Germline V CDR1 and CDR2: SGHRS, YFSETQ. This CDR3 is 15 amino acids long. The table came from immunoSEQ multiplex PCR; TCRdb's copy has only in-frame clones and leaves some out. This sample has hundreds of thousands of clones, with 75% to 90% found just once. The participants were between about 18 and 90 years old and came from some 23 US areas. Exposed enrollees encountered a COVID-19 case at some point within 2 weeks before study entry. The chain has TRBV5-1 and TRBJ2-7, with 7 bases matching TRBD1. This receptor was taken from a woman in her 30s who had been exposed to COVID-19. Sequencing input: PBMCs or T cells enriched from blood (not recorded which). CDR3 DNA sequence: TGCGCCAGCAGCTTGACGGGACAGTCGACCTACGAGCAGTACTTC. It translates to CASSLTGQSTYEQYF.